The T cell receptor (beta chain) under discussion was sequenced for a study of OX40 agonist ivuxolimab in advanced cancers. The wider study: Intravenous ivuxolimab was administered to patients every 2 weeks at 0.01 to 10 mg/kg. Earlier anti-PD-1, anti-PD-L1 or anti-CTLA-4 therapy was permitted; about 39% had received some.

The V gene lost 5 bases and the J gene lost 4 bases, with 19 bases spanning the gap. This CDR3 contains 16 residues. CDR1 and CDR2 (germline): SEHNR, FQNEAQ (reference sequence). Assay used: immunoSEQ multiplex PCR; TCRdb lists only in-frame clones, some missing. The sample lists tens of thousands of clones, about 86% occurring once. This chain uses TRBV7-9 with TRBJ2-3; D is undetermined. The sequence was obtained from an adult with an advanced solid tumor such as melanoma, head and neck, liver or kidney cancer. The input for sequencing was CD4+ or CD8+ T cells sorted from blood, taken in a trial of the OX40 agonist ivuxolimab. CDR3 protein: CASSPDKGGAADTQYF. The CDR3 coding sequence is TGTGCCAGCAGCCCCGATAAAGGCGGAGCAGCAGATACGCAGTATTTT.